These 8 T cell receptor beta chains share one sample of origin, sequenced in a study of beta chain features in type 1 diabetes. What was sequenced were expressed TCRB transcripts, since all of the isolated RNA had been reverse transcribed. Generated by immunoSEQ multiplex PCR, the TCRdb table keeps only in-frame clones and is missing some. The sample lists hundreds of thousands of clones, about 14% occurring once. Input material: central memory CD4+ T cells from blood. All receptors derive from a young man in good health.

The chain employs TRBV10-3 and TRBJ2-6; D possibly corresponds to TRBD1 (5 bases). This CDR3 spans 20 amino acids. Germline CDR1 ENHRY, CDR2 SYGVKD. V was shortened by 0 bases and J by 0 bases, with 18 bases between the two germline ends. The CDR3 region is CAISESGRAAFSSGANVLTF. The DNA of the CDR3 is TGTGCCATCAGTGAGTCGGGCAGGGCAGCCTTTTCCTCTGGGGCCAACGTCCTGACTTTC.

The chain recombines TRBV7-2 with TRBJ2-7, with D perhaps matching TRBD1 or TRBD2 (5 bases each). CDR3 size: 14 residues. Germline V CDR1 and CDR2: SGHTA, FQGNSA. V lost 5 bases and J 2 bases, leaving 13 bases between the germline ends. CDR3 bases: TGTGCCAGCAGCCCCCCGGGACGGCCCTACGAGCAGTACTTC. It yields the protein CASSPPGRPYEQYF. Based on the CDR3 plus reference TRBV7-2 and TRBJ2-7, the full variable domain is GAGVSQSPSNKVTEKGKDVELRCDPISGHTALYWYRQSLGQGLEFLIYFQGNSAPDKSGLPSDRFSAERTGGSVSTLTIQRTQQEDSAVYLCASSPPGRPYEQYFGPGTRLTVT.

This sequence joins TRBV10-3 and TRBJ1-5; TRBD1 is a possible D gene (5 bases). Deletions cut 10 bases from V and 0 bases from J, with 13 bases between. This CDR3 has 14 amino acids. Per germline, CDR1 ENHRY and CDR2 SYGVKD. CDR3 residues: CASRETVSNQPQHF. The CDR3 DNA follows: TGTGCCAGCAGGGAGACAGTTAGCAATCAGCCCCAGCATTTT.

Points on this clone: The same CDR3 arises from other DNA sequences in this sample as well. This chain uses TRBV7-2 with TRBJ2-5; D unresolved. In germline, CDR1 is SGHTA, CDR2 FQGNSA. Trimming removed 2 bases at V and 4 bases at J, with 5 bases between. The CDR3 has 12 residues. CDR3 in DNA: TGTGCCAGCAGCTTAATGGGAGAGACCCAGTACTTC. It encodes CASSLMGETQYF. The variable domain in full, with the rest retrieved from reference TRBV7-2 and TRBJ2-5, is GAGVSQSPSNKVTEKGKDVELRCDPISGHTALYWYRQSLGQGLEFLIYFQGNSAPDKSGLPSDRFSAERTGGSVSTLTIQRTQQEDSAVYLCASSLMGETQYFGPGTRLLVL.

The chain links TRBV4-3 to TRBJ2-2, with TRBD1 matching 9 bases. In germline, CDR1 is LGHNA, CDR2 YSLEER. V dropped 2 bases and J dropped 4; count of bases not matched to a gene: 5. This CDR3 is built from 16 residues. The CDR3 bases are TGCGCCAGCAGCCAAAGGTGGGACAGGGCCACCGGGGAGCTGTTTTTT. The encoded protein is CASSQRWDRATGELFF.

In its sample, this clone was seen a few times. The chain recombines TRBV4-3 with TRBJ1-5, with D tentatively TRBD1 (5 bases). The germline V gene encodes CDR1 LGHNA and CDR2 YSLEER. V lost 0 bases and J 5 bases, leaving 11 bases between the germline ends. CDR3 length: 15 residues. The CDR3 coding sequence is TGCGCCAGCAGCCAAGATGGCAGGGAGGATCAGCCCCAGCATTTT. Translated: CASSQDGREDQPQHF.

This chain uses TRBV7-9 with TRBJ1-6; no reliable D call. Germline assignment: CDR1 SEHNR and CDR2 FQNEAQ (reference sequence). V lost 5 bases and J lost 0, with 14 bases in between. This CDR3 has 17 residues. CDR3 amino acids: CASSGRGRSSYNSPLHF. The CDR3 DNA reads TGTGCCAGCAGCGGGCGGGGTAGGAGCTCCTATAATTCACCCCTCCACTTT. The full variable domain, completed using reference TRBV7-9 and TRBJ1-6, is DTGVSQNPRHKITKRGQNVTFRCDPISEHNRLYWYRQTLGQGPEFLTYFQNEAQLEKSRLLSDRFSAERPKGSFSTLEIQRTEQGDSAMYLCASSGRGRSSYNSPLHFGNGTRLTVT.

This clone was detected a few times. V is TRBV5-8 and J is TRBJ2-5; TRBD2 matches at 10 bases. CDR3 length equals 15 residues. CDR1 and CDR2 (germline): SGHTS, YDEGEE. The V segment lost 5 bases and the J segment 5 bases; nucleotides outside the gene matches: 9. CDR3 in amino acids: CASRALAGTAETQYF. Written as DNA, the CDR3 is TGTGCCAGCAGAGCACTAGCGGGGACGGCGGAGACCCAGTACTTC.